Below are 11 T cell receptor beta chains sequenced from a single sample in a study of blood T cell repertoires in COVID-19. This table comes from immunoSEQ multiplex PCR, and its TCRdb copy is limited to in-frame clones, with some not included. The sample contains hundreds of thousands of clones, around nine tenths of which appear only once. Sequences were obtained from PBMCs or T cells enriched from blood (not recorded which). The origin of the receptors is a young woman who had been exposed to COVID-19.

V is TRBV24-1 and J is TRBJ2-3; the match to TRBD2 covers 9 bases. The ends lost 3 bases at V and 0 bases at J; junction bases unmatched: 6. This CDR3 contains 17 residues. Germline lookup yields CDR1 KGHDR and CDR2 SFDVKD. The CDR3 DNA follows: TGTGCCACCAGTGATCTTAGCGGGGGCCTCAGCACAGATACGCAGTATTTT. It codes for CATSDLSGGLSTDTQYF.

This sequence joins TRBV10-3 and TRBJ2-7, with unresolved D. The CDR3 loop spans 15 amino acids. The germline CDR1 and CDR2 sequences are ENHRY and SYGVKD. Trimming left V 3 bases short and J 3 bases short, with 15 bases between. CDR3 sequence: CAISDPQQVIYEQYF. Written as DNA, the CDR3 is TGTGCCATCAGTGATCCCCAGCAGGTCATCTACGAGCAGTACTTC.

This chain connects TRBV7-9 to TRBJ2-2, with TRBD1 as a possible D gene (6 bases). CDR1 is SEHNR and CDR2 is FQNEAQ in the germline V gene (reference sequence). With 3 bases removed from V and 1 base from J, the gap between germline ends came to 12 bases. The CDR3 extends over 16 amino acids. This chain's CDR3 is CASSLPTGQNTGELFF. In DNA form, the CDR3 reads TGTGCCAGCAGCTTGCCGACAGGACAGAACACCGGGGAGCTGTTTTTT. Supplemented by reference TRBV7-9 and TRBJ2-2, the full variable domain reads DTGVSQNPRHKITKRGQNVTFRCDPISEHNRLYWYRQTLGQGPEFLTYFQNEAQLEKSRLLSDRFSAERPKGSFSTLEIQRTEQGDSAMYLCASSLPTGQNTGELFFGEGSRLTVL.

The chain combines TRBV7-2 with TRBJ2-2; D not resolved. This CDR3 is 14 amino acids long. The V end was cut by 0 bases, the J end by 1 base, with 3 bases between. The germline gives CDR1 SGHTA, CDR2 FQGNSA. The CDR3 bases are TGTGCCAGCAGCTTAGCGCGGAACACCGGGGAGCTGTTTTTT. This translates into CASSLARNTGELFF.

CDR3 coding DNA: TGCGCCAGCAGCCAACCCCAGGGGGCGGCTTATGGCTACACCTTC. This sequence encodes CASSQPQGAAYGYTF. The chain links TRBV4-3 to TRBJ1-2; 8 bases match TRBD1. Germline V gives CDR1 LGHNA, CDR2 YSLEER. CDR3 length: 15 amino acids. J gave up 5 bases and V 2 bases, and 7 bases lay outside the gene matches.

J is TRBJ1-5 and V is TRBV10-1; 9 bases align to TRBD1. This CDR3 has 12 residues. The trim removed 6 bases at V and 11 bases at J, leaving 5 bases unmatched. CDR1 is WNHNN and CDR2 is SYGVQD in the germline V gene (reference sequence). CDR3 nucleotides: TGCGCCAGCAGGGACAGGGGTAAGTCCCAGCATTTT. It encodes CASRDRGKSQHF.

This rearrangement joins TRBV5-5 to TRBJ1-4; no reliable D call. This CDR3 is 15 amino acids long. Trimming took 2 bases from V and 0 from J, leaving 8 bases between them. Germline lookup yields CDR1 SGHKS and CDR2 YYEKEE (reference sequence). CDR3 sequence (DNA): TGTGCCAGCAGCTTTTTCGGGGCAACTAATGAAAAACTGTTTTTT. As protein: CASSFFGATNEKLFF. Complete variable domain (other parts from reference TRBV5-5 and TRBJ1-4): DAGVTQSPTHLIKTRGQQVTLRCSPISGHKSVSWYQQVLGQGPQFIFQYYEKEERGRGNFPDRFSARQFPNYSSELNVNALLLGDSALYLCASSFFGATNEKLFFGSGTQLSVL.

CDR3 DNA: TGTGCCAGCAGCGTTGTCCCGGGACAGGGGGTGAACACCATATATTTT. This encodes CASSVVPGQGVNTIYF. The chain links TRBV9 to TRBJ1-3; 11 bases line up with TRBD1. The CDR3 extends over 16 amino acids. Germline lookup yields CDR1 SGDLS and CDR2 YYNGEE. Trimming took 2 bases from V and 7 from J; bases not matched to a gene: 8.

A note on this clone: The junction departs from the called germline gene at one end, perhaps through a read error. The chain has TRBV5-6 and TRBJ1-2; D is possibly TRBD1 (6 bases). This CDR3 has 11 residues. The germline V gene has CDR1 SGHDT and CDR2 YYEEEE. CDR3 amino acids: CASSSERQAAF. The CDR3 region has the DNA TGTGCCAGCAGCTCCGAACGACAGGCCGCCTTC.

The J gene is TRBJ1-1, the V gene TRBV5-4; TRBD1 is a possible D gene (5 bases). The V and J ends lost 3 bases and 5 bases respectively, with 17 bases between them. CDR3 length equals 15 residues. Germline CDR1 is SGHNT and CDR2 is YYREEE (reference sequence). This CDR3 reads CASSSLGGATTEAFF. The CDR3 region has the DNA TGTGCCAGCAGCTCCTTGGGAGGGGCGACGACTGAAGCTTTCTTT. Full variable domain (outside the CDR3, taken from reference TRBV5-4 and TRBJ1-1): ETGVTQSPTHLIKTRGQQVTLRCSSQSGHNTVSWYQQALGQGPQFIFQYYREEENGRGNFPPRFSGLQFPNYSSELNVNALELDDSALYLCASSSLGGATTEAFFGQGTRLTVV.

The gene calls are TRBV30 and TRBJ1-3; TRBD1 is a possible D gene (5 bases). The CDR3 sequence is 15 residues long. The germline V gene has CDR1 GTSNPN and CDR2 SVGIG (reference sequence). V was clipped by 4 bases and J by 0 bases, with 13 bases between them. The CDR3 is CAWMGDRSSGNTIYF. CDR3 DNA sequence: TGTGCCTGGATGGGTGACAGAAGCTCTGGAAACACCATATATTTT.